This T cell receptor (beta chain) was captured by sequencing in a study of glioma-infiltrating T cells after dendritic cell vaccination. On the study more broadly: Dendritic cell vaccination trial patients had either newly diagnosed or recurrent glioblastoma.

CDR1 and CDR2 from the germline V gene are MNHNY and SVGAGI (reference sequence). Trimming took 4 bases from V and 1 from J; bases not matched to a gene: 3. This CDR3 is built from 14 residues. The time point is: after dendritic cell vaccination, including at tumor progression/relapse. Up to roughly 2 ug genomic DNA was used for TCRB CDR3 amplification. Assay used: immunoSEQ multiplex PCR; TCRdb lists only in-frame clones, some missing. The table lists 90,000 to 110,000 clones, 90% of them singletons. The chain carries TRBV6-6 and TRBJ2-7, with TRBD2 matching 8 bases. Sequenced material: blood, taken after dendritic cell vaccination. This TCR was sampled from a human donor with glioblastoma. CDR3: CASSSGGRSYEQYF. CDR3 bases: TGTGCCAGCAGTTCAGGCGGGAGGTCCTACGAGCAGTACTTC.